The 31 T cell receptor beta chains listed next were all sequenced from one sample in a study of T cell changes during pregnancy in multiple sclerosis. Assay: immunoSEQ multiplex PCR; the TCRdb copy retains only in-frame clones and omits some. The sample holds some 25,000 clones, around 84% seen once. This material consisted of CD4+ T cells from peripheral blood mononuclear cells, taken in the second trimester of pregnancy. The receptors shown here come from a female donor in good health, enrolled as a control in a pregnancy study.

The CDR3 DNA sequence: TGTGCCAGCAGTGAAGACGGGGTTGGGGCCAACGTCCTGACTTTC. This codes for CASSEDGVGANVLTF. V and J are TRBV2 and TRBJ2-6; D perhaps matches TRBD2 (5 bases). V lost 1 base, J lost 3 bases, and 7 bases lay in between. This CDR3 is built from 15 residues. Germline CDR1 reads SNHLY; CDR2 reads FYNNEI.

The V gene is TRBV25-1, the J gene TRBJ1-5; 7 positions agree with TRBD1. Trimming took 3 bases from V and 3 from J; bases not matched to a gene: 8. The CDR3 runs to 16 residues. Per the germline V gene, CDR1 is MGHDK and CDR2 is SYGVNS. The CDR3 region is CASSEGQPFSNQPQHF. CDR3 sequence (DNA): TGTGCCAGCAGTGAGGGACAGCCCTTTTCCAATCAGCCCCAGCATTTT.

The chain has TRBV30 and TRBJ1-5, with 9 bases lining up with TRBD1. Losses at the gene ends were 4 bases for V and 4 bases for J; bases not matched to a gene: 8. In germline, CDR1 is GTSNPN, CDR2 SVGIG (reference sequence). The CDR3 loop spans 15 amino acids. The CDR3 nucleotides are TGTGCCTGGAACTCGGACAGGGGATGGAATCAGCCCCAGCATTTT. Encoded protein: CAWNSDRGWNQPQHF. Full variable domain (outside the CDR3, taken from reference TRBV30 and TRBJ1-5): SQTIHQWPATLVQPVGSPLSLECTVEGTSNPNLYWYRQAAGRGLQLLFYSVGIGQISSEVPQNLSASRPQDRQFILSSKKLLLSDSGFYLCAWNSDRGWNQPQHFGDGTRLSIL.

Only a few counts were recorded for this clone. The chain recombines TRBV6-4 with TRBJ2-3, with unresolved D. The V end lost 5 bases, the J end lost 5 bases, and 11 bases lay between the germline ends. Per germline, CDR1 MRHNA and CDR2 SNTAGT. The CDR3 runs to 13 residues. CDR3 protein: CASSLNSEDTQYF. CDR3 DNA sequence: TGTGCCAGCAGTCTCAACAGTGAAGATACGCAGTATTTT.

This rearrangement joins TRBV30 to TRBJ2-7; the D is unclear. Germline V gives CDR1 GTSNPN, CDR2 SVGIG (reference sequence). CDR3 length: 11 amino acids. V gave up 0 bases and J gave up 6 bases, with 6 bases separating them. The CDR3 region is CAWSVQSEQYF. The CDR3 DNA is TGTGCCTGGAGTGTACAATCCGAGCAGTACTTC. Looking up the rest from reference TRBV30 and TRBJ2-7 gives the full variable domain: SQTIHQWPATLVQPVGSPLSLECTVEGTSNPNLYWYRQAAGRGLQLLFYSVGIGQISSEVPQNLSASRPQDRQFILSSKKLLLSDSGFYLCAWSVQSEQYFGPGTRLTVT.

The chain combines TRBV21-1 with TRBJ2-3; TRBD2 is the table's D call, not checked against the DNA. TRBV21-1 is deemed a pseudogene. The CDR3 extends over 19 amino acids. In DNA form, the CDR3 reads TGTGCCAGCAGCAACGCCATGGGGCCGAAGCGGGAGGTTAGTATTACGCAGTATTTT. This translates into CASSNAMGPKREVSITQYF.

In this sample, this clone turned up once. This rearrangement joins TRBV18 to TRBJ1-2; D unresolved. Germline CDR1 KGHSH, CDR2 LQKENI. This CDR3 spans 13 amino acids. V was trimmed by 6 bases and J by 6 bases, leaving 14 bases between them. The CDR3, as DNA: TGTGCCAGCTCGCCGGGAGGGATCCATGGCTACACCTTC. Translation gives CASSPGGIHGYTF.

The gene calls are TRBV7-6 and TRBJ1-1, with no clear D. From germline, CDR1 is SGHVS and CDR2 FNYEAQ. This CDR3 is 13 amino acids long. Trimming took off 1 base at V and 1 base at J, with 4 bases between the two ends. The CDR3 region has the DNA TGTGCCAGCAGCTTAGGACAGAACACTGAAGCTTTCTTT. This gives the protein CASSLGQNTEAFF.

This clone appeared a few times. The chain links TRBV7-2 to TRBJ2-1; the D gene is possibly TRBD2 (5 bases). The length of the CDR3 is 19 residues. Germline CDR1 and CDR2: SGHTA and FQGNSA. Trimming pared 4 bases from V and 4 bases from J, leaving 26 bases between. The CDR3 DNA reads TGTGCCAGCAGCTCCTCCCCGGGCCTAGCCCCCCTCAGATACAATGAGCAGTTCTTC. It yields the protein CASSSSPGLAPLRYNEQFF.

This chain uses TRBV12-5 with TRBJ2-5; possible D gene TRBD2, 5 bases. The CDR3 length is 13 residues. Trimming removed 6 bases at V and 1 base at J, with 9 bases between. Germline CDR1 and CDR2: LGHNT and FRNRAP. The CDR3 loop is CASGAGIQETQYF. In DNA, the CDR3 is TGTGCTAGTGGGGCCGGGATCCAAGAGACCCAGTACTTC.

The chain recombines TRBV7-9 with TRBJ2-1; 8 bases match TRBD2. This CDR3 spans 15 amino acids. CDR1 is SEHNR and CDR2 is FQNEAQ in the germline V gene (reference sequence). V was pared by 5 bases and J by 10 bases, with 13 bases of the junction left unmatched. The CDR3 coding sequence is TGTGCCAGCAGCGCACTTTTGCGGGAGGCCATCGAGCAGTTCTTC. Its translation is CASSALLREAIEQFF.

The CDR3 DNA sequence: TGCGCCAGCAGTACGGTACTAGCGGGAGGGAAAGGAGGTGAGCAGTTCTTC. It specifies CASSTVLAGGKGGEQFF. J is TRBJ2-1 and V is TRBV4-1; the match to TRBD2 covers 13 bases. This CDR3 is 17 amino acids long. J lost 9 bases, V lost 6 bases, and 14 bases had no gene match. CDR1 is MGHRA, CDR2 YSYEKL, per germline.

The CDR3 protein is CASSPELAGASGTYNEQFF. For the CDR3, the DNA is TGTGCCAGCTCACCCGAGCTCGCGGGGGCCAGTGGTACCTACAATGAGCAGTTCTTC. J is TRBJ2-1 and V is TRBV18, with a tentative D call TRBD2 (7 bases). Germline CDR1 reads KGHSH; CDR2 reads LQKENI. CDR3 size: 19 residues. V gave up 3 bases and J gave up 2 bases, with 23 bases separating them.

The chain uses TRBV19 and TRBJ2-3, with 8 bases aligning to TRBD2. CDR3 size: 15 residues. CDR1 and CDR2 from the germline V gene are LNHDA and SQIVND (reference sequence). The J segment lost 2 bases and the V segment lost 4 bases, leaving 5 bases of the junction unmatched. CDR3 sequence reads: CASSKAGAPTDTQYF. Written as DNA, the CDR3 is TGTGCCAGTAGTAAAGCGGGGGCGCCCACAGATACGCAGTATTTT.

V is TRBV5-1 and J is TRBJ1-1, with 7 bases identical to TRBD1. V shed 0 bases, J shed 3 bases, and the junction held 2 bases outside the gene matches. Germline loops: CDR1 SGHRS, CDR2 YFSETQ. The CDR3 has 14 residues. The CDR3 DNA follows: TGCGCCAGCAGCTTGGTTGGGACAGACACTGAAGCTTTCTTT. Protein product: CASSLVGTDTEAFF.

The genes are TRBV28 and TRBJ2-3, with D maybe TRBD1 (6 bases). Germline V lookup: CDR1 MDHEN, CDR2 SYDVKM. The CDR3 sequence is 16 residues long. Trimming took 6 bases from V and 4 from J, leaving 20 bases between them. CDR3 nucleotide sequence: TGTGCCAGCAGGCGAGACGGTTCGACAGGATCAGATACGCAGTATTTT. As protein: CASRRDGSTGSDTQYF.

The V call is TRBV7-2, the J call TRBJ2-2, with D perhaps TRBD1 (6 bases). The CDR3 has 15 amino acids. Germline loops: CDR1 SGHTA, CDR2 FQGNSA. Trimming took off 6 bases at V and 0 bases at J, with 11 bases between the two ends. CDR3 region: CASSLDRTNTGELFF. DNA for the CDR3: TGTGCCAGCAGTTTGGACAGAACGAACACCGGGGAGCTGTTTTTT.

V usage is TRBV18 and J usage is TRBJ2-1; 7 bases line up with TRBD1. The length of the CDR3 is 14 residues. V shed 6 bases and J 10 bases; nucleotides not matched to a gene: 12. Germline assignment: CDR1 KGHSH and CDR2 LQKENI. The chain's CDR3 is CASSPGTVRREQFF. DNA of the CDR3: TGTGCCAGCTCCCCAGGGACAGTACGACGGGAGCAGTTCTTC. The full variable domain, completed using reference TRBV18 and TRBJ2-1, is NAGVMQNPRHLVRRRGQEARLRCSPMKGHSHVYWYRQLPEEGLKFMVYLQKENIIDESGMPKERFSAEFPKEGPSILRIQQVVRGDSAAYFCASSPGTVRREQFFGPGTRLTVL.

J is TRBJ2-5 and V is TRBV5-4; no reliable D call. The CDR3 loop spans 14 amino acids. From germline, CDR1 is SGHNT and CDR2 YYREEE (reference sequence). Trimming cost V 0 bases and J 1 base, with 7 bases left between them. The CDR3 bases are TGTGCCAGCAGCTTGGCGCTAGGCCAAGAGACCCAGTACTTC. Encoded protein: CASSLALGQETQYF.

The chain combines TRBV19 with TRBJ2-1, with D hard to call. Trimming removed 1 base from V and 4 bases from J, with 8 bases in between. The CDR3 totals 14 residues. The germline CDR1 and CDR2 sequences are LNHDA and SQIVND (reference sequence). CDR3 sequence: CASSIVGTYNEQFF. Here the CDR3 DNA reads TGTGCCAGTAGTATAGTGGGCACATACAATGAGCAGTTCTTC.

The chain recombines TRBV12-5 with TRBJ1-1; TRBD1 is a possible D gene (6 bases). Germline V gene lookup returns CDR1 LGHNT and CDR2 FRNRAP. The CDR3 is 14 amino acids. Deletions cut 4 bases from V and 2 bases from J, with 11 bases between. CDR3 sequence (DNA): TGTGCTAGTGGTTCCGGACAGAAAAACACTGAAGCTTTCTTT. This sequence encodes CASGSGQKNTEAFF.

This clone has a handful of counts. The chain has TRBV28 and TRBJ2-1, with a tentative D call TRBD2 (6 bases). Germline V gives CDR1 MDHEN, CDR2 SYDVKM. The germline V and J ends were trimmed by 6 bases and 2 bases, with 14 bases remaining between them. The CDR3 loop spans 15 amino acids. CDR3 sequence reads: CASSPTRLAYNEQFF. The CDR3 DNA reads as TGTGCCAGCAGCCCCACGAGACTAGCCTACAATGAGCAGTTCTTC. Full variable domain (outside the CDR3, taken from reference TRBV28 and TRBJ2-1): DVKVTQSSRYLVKRTGEKVFLECVQDMDHENMFWYRQDPGLGLRLIYFSYDVKMKEKGDIPEGYSVSREKKERFSLILESASTNQTSMYLCASSPTRLAYNEQFFGPGTRLTVL.

This chain uses TRBV7-8 with TRBJ1-6, with D hard to call. The CDR3 contains 12 residues. Trimming took off 3 bases at V and 9 bases at J, with 6 bases between the two ends. Germline V gene lookup returns CDR1 SGHVS and CDR2 FQNEAQ. The CDR3, as DNA: TGTGCCAGCAGCTTTCTGAGTTCACCCCTCCACTTT. This codes for CASSFLSSPLHF.

A single count supports this clone. The chain has TRBV27 and TRBJ2-7; TRBD2 agrees at 8 bases. Germline lookup yields CDR1 MNHEY and CDR2 SMNVEV (reference sequence). The junction had 3 bases not matched to a gene; V was cut back by 5 bases and J by 6 bases. The CDR3 covers 12 residues. CDR3 sequence: CASSGRGGEQYF. Written as DNA, the CDR3 is TGTGCCAGCAGTGGCCGGGGGGGCGAGCAGTACTTC.

The V and J genes are TRBV9 and TRBJ2-5; TRBD2 might be the D (5 bases). The germline V gene encodes CDR1 SGDLS and CDR2 YYNGEE. This CDR3 contains 14 residues. V lost 4 bases and J lost 5, with 15 bases in between. In DNA, the CDR3 is TGTGCCAGCAGCCCCGCGGGCCGGTACGAGACCCAGTACTTC. Its protein is CASSPAGRYETQYF.

The genes are TRBV5-1 and TRBJ1-3; D remains ambiguous. The CDR3 is 16 residues long. Between the trimmed V and J ends, which lost 0 bases and 1 base, there was a span of 11 bases. Germline CDR1 SGHRS, CDR2 YFSETQ. CDR3 loop: CASSLEVAGSGNTIYF. Written as DNA, the CDR3 is TGCGCCAGCAGCTTGGAAGTTGCGGGGTCTGGAAACACCATATATTTT.

The rearrangement uses TRBV4-2 and TRBJ2-2; 9 bases are a match to TRBD1. The length of the CDR3 is 16 residues. Germline lookup yields CDR1 LGHNA and CDR2 YNFKEQ. V shed 0 bases and J 3 bases; nucleotides not matched to a gene: 2. CDR3 sequence reads: CASSQDRDRDTGELFF. The CDR3 DNA reads as TGTGCCAGCAGCCAAGATAGGGACAGGGACACCGGGGAGCTGTTTTTT.

The gene calls are TRBV4-1 and TRBJ1-4, with D unresolved. The CDR3 runs to 16 residues. V shed 3 bases and J shed 5 bases, with 16 bases lying between them. Per germline, CDR1 MGHRA and CDR2 YSYEKL. The CDR3 spells CASSHLGRTRNEKLFF. The CDR3 DNA follows: TGCGCCAGCAGCCACCTCGGGAGGACTAGAAATGAAAAACTGTTTTTT.

The J gene is TRBJ2-3, the V gene TRBV6-1; 9 bases map to TRBD1. Per the germline V gene, CDR1 is MNHNS and CDR2 is SASEGT. The CDR3 contains 14 residues. J gave up 3 bases and V 10 bases, and 8 bases lay outside the gene matches. The CDR3 coding sequence is TGTGCCATCCTACAGGGGGCGCGGACAGATACGCAGTATTTT. Its translation is CAILQGARTDTQYF.

The table lists this clone with a few counts. The rearrangement links TRBV9 to TRBJ1-2; D is perhaps TRBD1 (5 bases). V shed 3 bases and J shed 9 bases, with 15 bases lying between them. This CDR3 contains 13 residues. Germline V gene sequence: CDR1 SGDLS, CDR2 YYNGEE. CDR3 bases: TGTGCCAGCAGCGCTCAGGGTGGGGGGAGCTACACCTTC. It codes for CASSAQGGGSYTF.

This clone came up a few times. The gene calls are TRBV28 and TRBJ1-1; D uncertain. V was cut by 4 bases and J by 3 bases, with 6 bases left in between. The germline CDR1 and CDR2 sequences are MDHEN and SYDVKM. This CDR3 has 12 amino acids. The CDR3 DNA follows: TGTGCCAGCAGTTCACAGCACACTGAAGCTTTCTTT. Protein: CASSSQHTEAFF.